The sequence of this T cell receptor beta chain was determined in a study of shared clonotypes between healthy human individuals. Study summary: In total, the donors were a couple of women and a few men aged 18 to 49.

Sequencing used immunoSEQ multiplex PCR; TCRdb keeps in-frame clones, though not all of them. The table lists around 2,000,000 clones, approximately 94% of them singletons. Germline-derived CDR1 and CDR2 are SGHDT and YYEEEE. This CDR3 contains 14 residues. V was shortened by 5 bases and J by 7 bases, with 18 bases between the two germline ends. Naive CD8 cells lacked CD45RO and underwent positive selection for CCR7, leaving out terminally differentiated effector memory CD45RA+ cells. The chain links TRBV5-6 to TRBJ1-2; D remains ambiguous. Material for sequencing was naive CD8+ T cells sorted from blood. The TCR originated in a young man in good health. The CDR3 DNA reads TGTGCCAGCAGGGGTCTGGCAGTCACCACTGGCTACACCTTC. This codes for CASRGLAVTTGYTF.